The TCR beta chain described here comes from a study of CD8 T cells in ankylosing spondylitis. There are a few counts of this clonotype. Its antigen is still unknown. Libraries of TCR beta came from quantitative 5'-RACE with molecular barcodes. One entry per CDR3 protein results from TCRdb running MiXCR on the 5' RACE reads. The sample lists some 840,000 distinct CDR3 sequences, approximately 12% occurring once. Study-level points and caveats: Seemingly characteristic of ankylosing spondylitis blood was a TCR beta motif consisting of about 8 highly homologous variants. Significant enrichment of disease-linked clones was reportedly seen in matched ankylosing spondylitis synovial fluid. Peripheral blood samples showed relatively rare disease-linked clones, and these clones were CD8+.

Between the trimmed V and J ends, which lost 1 base and 2 bases, there was a span of 5 bases. Looked up from germline, CDR1 is DFQATT and CDR2 is SNEGSKA (reference sequence). The CDR3 spans 13 residues. The sequence derives from a male donor with ankylosing spondylitis. Sequencing was done on a sample of blood, either unsorted or a sorted T cell fraction (not recorded which). The V call is TRBV20-1, the J call TRBJ1-4; D unresolved. The CDR3 bases are TGCAGTGCTAGAGGGAGGACTAATGAAAAACTGTTTTTT. Translation: CSARGRTNEKLFF.